The rows below give T cell receptor beta chains drawn from one sample of a study of post-analysis software for immune sequencing data. TCRdb called the PCR reads again in MiXCR, with one record for every CDR3 protein. The sample shows under 900,000 distinct CDR3 sequences, about 57% of them seen only once. Material: blood. The receptors come from a girl between 10 and 17 years old with multiple sclerosis. Each CDR3 is given with its conserved first and last residue. Fields, in order: J gene, D gene, clone size, V gene, CDR3 protein, CDR3 DNA. A D gene is named only where the DNA matches it firmly. Clone size is stated in some rows and not others, as once, few, many or a class when expanded.

>TRBJ2-5|.|few|TRBV5-6
CASSVSAAPKGTQYF
TGTGCCAGCAGCGTTTCGGCGGCACCAAAAGGGACCCAGTACTTC
>TRBJ2-3|TRBD2|.|TRBV7-3
CASSSLAGDWNTQYF
TGTGCCAGCAGTTCACTAGCGGGAGATTGGAATACGCAGTATTTT
>TRBJ1-6|.|.|TRBV28
CASSLFGISNNSPLHF
TGTGCCAGCAGTTTATTTGGCATTAGTAATAATTCACCCCTCCACTTT
>TRBJ2-5|TRBD2|.|TRBV20-1
CSARDGIAGMETQYF
TGCAGTGCTAGAGATGGGATAGCGGGGATGGAGACCCAGTACTTC
>TRBJ1-2|TRBD1|.|TRBV7-9
CASSPTGGSNYGYTF
TGTGCCAGCAGCCCAACAGGGGGCTCGAACTATGGCTACACCTTC
>TRBJ2-7|.|.|TRBV20-1
CSARDTNIHEQYF
TGCAGTGCTAGAGATACAAATATCCACGAGCAGTACTTC
>TRBJ2-3|.|few|TRBV10-2
CASREEQPLRDTQYF
TGCGCCAGCAGGGAGGAACAGCCTCTTCGAGATACGCAGTATTTT
>TRBJ2-7|.|.|TRBV6-8
CASCRYSQDYEQYF
TGTGCCAGCTGTCGTTACTCACAAGACTACGAGCAGTACTTC
>TRBJ1-2|.|.|TRBV29-1
CSVGRGYGYTF
TGCAGCGTCGGCAGGGGCTATGGCTACACCTTC
>TRBJ2-5|.|.|TRBV10-1
CASSESASQETQYF
TGCGCCAGCAGTGAGTCGGCCAGTCAAGAGACCCAGTACTTC
>TRBJ2-1|TRBD2|.|TRBV12-3/TRBV12-4
CASSFLSGGYNEQFF
TGTGCCAGCAGTTTCTTGTCGGGAGGCTACAATGAGCAGTTCTTC
>TRBJ2-3|TRBD2|few|TRBV7-8
CASSLVITGTSGTDTQYF
TGTGCCAGCAGCTTAGTTATAACCGGGACTAGCGGCACAGATACGCAGTATTTT
>TRBJ2-3|.|.|TRBV12-3/TRBV12-4
CASRRHTDTQYF
TGTGCCAGCAGGAGGCACACAGATACGCAGTATTTT
>TRBJ1-5|.|few|TRBV4-1
CASSQDRSFSNQPQHF
TGCGCCAGCAGCCAAGATCGGTCCTTTAGCAATCAGCCCCAGCATTTT
>TRBJ2-1|.|.|TRBV21-1
CASSKEGGEEQFF
TGTGCCAGCAGCAAAGAGGGGGGCGAAGAGCAGTTCTTC
>TRBJ2-2|.|.|TRBV2
CASSDRRGLHELTLGELFF
TGTGCCAGCAGTGACAGGCGGGGACTTCACGAATTAACCTTAGGGGAGCTGTTTTTT
>TRBJ2-7|TRBD2|.|TRBV9
CASSVASGTYEQYF
TGTGCCAGCAGCGTAGCTAGCGGGACTTACGAGCAGTACTTC
>TRBJ2-3|TRBD1|.|TRBV9
CASSLTGQGLSTDTQYF
TGTGCCAGCAGCCTCACCGGACAGGGGCTTAGCACAGATACGCAGTATTTT
>TRBJ1-2|.|.|TRBV12-3/TRBV12-4
CASSLGEGQRHGYTF
TGTGCCAGCAGTTTAGGGGAGGGTCAGAGGCATGGCTACACCTTC
>TRBJ1-4|.|few|TRBV20-1
CSARIRRGNEKLFF
TGCAGTGCGAGAATTCGGAGGGGAAATGAAAAACTGTTTTTT
>TRBJ2-7|.|.|TRBV12-3/TRBV12-4
CASSRQIESYEQYF
TGTGCCAGCAGTCGCCAGATCGAGTCCTACGAGCAGTACTTC
>TRBJ2-1|TRBD2|.|TRBV5-1
CASGLVGTSGPTNEQFF
TGCGCCAGCGGCTTGGTCGGGACTAGCGGCCCGACCAATGAGCAGTTCTTC
>TRBJ1-2|TRBD1|.|TRBV12-3/TRBV12-4
CASSHRDRGEYGYTF
TGTGCCAGCAGTCACCGGGACAGGGGAGAGTATGGCTACACCTTC
>TRBJ2-4|TRBD2|few|TRBV4-1
CASSQDPTSGRYF
TGCGCCAGCAGCCAAGACCCTACTAGCGGGAGGTACTTC
>TRBJ2-3|TRBD2|.|TRBV2
CASTLRLAGGPGGADTQYF
TGTGCCAGCACCCTAAGGCTAGCGGGAGGGCCCGGGGGGGCAGATACGCAGTATTTT
>TRBJ1-2|TRBD1|.|TRBV15
CATSRADRGYNYGYTF
TGTGCCACCAGCAGAGCTGACAGGGGTTACAACTATGGCTACACCTTC
>TRBJ2-7|.|few|TRBV6-1
CASTRWSSYEQYF
TGTGCCAGCACGCGGTGGAGCTCCTACGAGCAGTACTTC
>TRBJ1-5|.|.|TRBV29-1
CSALGVQNQPQHF
TGCAGCGCCCTGGGGGTACAAAATCAGCCCCAGCATTTT
>TRBJ1-1|TRBD1|.|TRBV12-3/TRBV12-4
CASNRDRTSTEAFF
TGTGCCAGCAACCGGGACAGAACCTCCACTGAAGCTTTCTTT
>TRBJ2-4|TRBD1|.|TRBV6-5
CASSPTGFKAKNIQYF
TGTGCCAGCAGTCCGACAGGGTTCAAAGCCAAAAACATTCAGTACTTC
>TRBJ2-7|TRBD2|.|TRBV3-1
CASSQEIAGGPSYEQYF
TGTGCCAGCAGCCAAGAGATAGCGGGAGGGCCTTCCTACGAGCAGTACTTC
>TRBJ1-5|TRBD1|.|TRBV7-6
CAGSPTTGLHQPQHF
TGTGCCGGCAGCCCCACGACAGGGTTGCATCAGCCCCAGCATTTT
>TRBJ1-2|.|few|TRBV20-1
CSAPPKGSYYYGYTF
TGCAGTGCTCCTCCCAAGGGCAGCTACTACTATGGCTACACCTTC
>TRBJ1-2|.|once|TRBV6-6
CATSIQANYGYTF
TGTGCCACCTCCATACAAGCTAACTATGGCTACACCTTC
>TRBJ2-7|TRBD2|once|TRBV25-1
CASSEGTSGIVDEQYF
TGTGCCAGCAGTGAAGGGACTAGCGGGATAGTCGATGAGCAGTACTTC
>TRBJ1-3|.|.|TRBV7-9
CASSLWANTIYF
TGTGCCAGCAGCTTATGGGCAAACACCATATATTTT
>TRBJ1-2|TRBD1|.|TRBV29-1
CSVGFVGQGRTF
TGCAGCGTTGGTTTCGTCGGACAGGGACGCACCTTC
>TRBJ2-6|.|.|TRBV5-1
CASSLDGAGANVLTF
TGCGCCAGCAGCTTGGATGGGGCTGGGGCCAACGTCCTGACTTTC
>TRBJ1-2|.|.|TRBV10-3
CAGWGAGYGYTF
TGTGCCGGCTGGGGGGCCGGCTATGGCTACACCTTC
>TRBJ1-1|TRBD1|few|TRBV29-1
CSVEGVHRGRTEAFF
TGCAGCGTTGAGGGGGTCCACAGGGGGCGAACTGAAGCTTTCTTT
>TRBJ2-7|TRBD2|.|TRBV5-1
CASSPSGRNYEQYF
TGCGCCAGCTCACCTAGCGGGAGGAACTACGAGCAGTACTTC
>TRBJ2-3|.|few|TRBV18
CASSTGRTDTQYF
TGTGCCAGCTCCACGGGTAGGACAGATACGCAGTATTTT
>TRBJ2-7|.|.|TRBV29-1
CSAGMRGGHPWGYEQYF
TGCAGCGCTGGGATGCGGGGCGGTCATCCTTGGGGATACGAGCAGTACTTC
>TRBJ2-3|.|once|TRBV20-1
CRLSKGGAPGDTQYF
TGCAGACTGTCGAAGGGGGGGGCCCCTGGAGATACGCAGTATTTT
>TRBJ2-3|.|.|TRBV15
CATSRDGETDTQYF
TGTGCCACCAGCAGAGACGGGGAGACAGATACGCAGTATTTT
>TRBJ2-7|.|.|TRBV20-1
CSAPEPGTSYEQYF
TGCAGTGCCCCTGAACCGGGAACCTCCTACGAGCAGTACTTC
>TRBJ2-2|TRBD1|few|TRBV5-1
CASHDRAANTGELFF
TGCGCCAGCCATGACAGGGCCGCGAACACCGGGGAGCTGTTTTTT